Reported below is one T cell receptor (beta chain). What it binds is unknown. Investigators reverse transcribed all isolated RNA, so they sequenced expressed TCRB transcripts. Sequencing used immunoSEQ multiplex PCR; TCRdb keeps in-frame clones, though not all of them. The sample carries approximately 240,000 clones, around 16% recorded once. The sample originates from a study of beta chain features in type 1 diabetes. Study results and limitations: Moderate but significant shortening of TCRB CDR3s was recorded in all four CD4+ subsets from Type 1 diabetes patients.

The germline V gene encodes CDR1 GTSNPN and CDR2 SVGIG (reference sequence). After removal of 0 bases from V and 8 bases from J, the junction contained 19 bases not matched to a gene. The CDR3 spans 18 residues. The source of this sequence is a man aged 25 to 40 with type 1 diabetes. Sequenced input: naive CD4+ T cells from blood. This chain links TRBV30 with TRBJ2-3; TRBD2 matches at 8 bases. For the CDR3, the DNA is TGTGCCTGGAGTGTACTACGACCGACTAGCGCCCGGGCGGGTACGCAGTATTTT. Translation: CAWSVLRPTSARAGTQYF.